This TCR beta chain was recovered during a study of T cells in Graves' hyperthyroidism and ophthalmopathy. The study's findings and limits: A model of 13 V-J features distinguished ophthalmopathy from stable hyperthyroidism.

This clonotype was counted only a few times. Antigen specificity is unknown. Researchers amplified the TCR beta CDR3 regions from RNA transcripts. Using the HTBI primer set, a first-round RT-PCR was run on the TCR CDR3. A single record per CDR3 protein comes from TCRdb applying MiXCR to the multiplex PCR reads. This table has 350,000 or so distinct CDR3 sequences, roughly a fifth appearing once. The CDR3 length is 13 residues. V shed 2 bases and J shed 8 bases, with 12 bases lying between them. The V gene's germline CDR1 is DFQATT and CDR2 SNEGSKA (reference sequence). Orbital computed tomography and thyroid ultrasound, together with serum TRAb and thyroxine and clinical symptoms, were used for diagnoses.

This TCR was sampled from a woman between 50 and 59 years old with Graves' hyperthyroidism. Sequenced sample: blood. The chain couples TRBV20-1 to TRBJ1-4; D gene ambiguous. The CDR3 is CSARHGSGEKLFF. The CDR3 bases are TGCAGTGCTAGACACGGGTCGGGGGAAAAACTGTTTTTT.